This T cell receptor (beta chain) was sequenced in a study of cytomegalovirus exposure and HLA in healthy donors. Across the study: Earlier work reported roughly 120 million unique TCR beta sequences from about 200 million T cells. From donors who were HLA-typed, an early data release held approximately 91 million unique TCRs.

The germline gives CDR1 MDHEN, CDR2 SYDVKM. The CDR3 has 13 residues. V was clipped by 1 base and J by 1 base, with 4 bases between them. Sampled while nominally healthy, donors likely had unrecorded immune exposures. The study ran its PCR with 60 Vbeta and 13 Jbeta primers. Produced via immunoSEQ multiplex PCR; TCRdb's table is partial and in-frame only. The sample lists about 170,000 clones, around three quarters seen once, with roughly 2.1% in the top ten. The chain couples TRBV28 to TRBJ1-2; D remains ambiguous. Sequenced sample: PBMCs. This TCR was recovered from a woman aged 30 to 39 in good health and CMV-seropositive. CDR3 DNA sequence: TGTGCCAGCAGTTTATACAATAACTATGGCTACACCTTC. The encoded protein is CASSLYNNYGYTF.